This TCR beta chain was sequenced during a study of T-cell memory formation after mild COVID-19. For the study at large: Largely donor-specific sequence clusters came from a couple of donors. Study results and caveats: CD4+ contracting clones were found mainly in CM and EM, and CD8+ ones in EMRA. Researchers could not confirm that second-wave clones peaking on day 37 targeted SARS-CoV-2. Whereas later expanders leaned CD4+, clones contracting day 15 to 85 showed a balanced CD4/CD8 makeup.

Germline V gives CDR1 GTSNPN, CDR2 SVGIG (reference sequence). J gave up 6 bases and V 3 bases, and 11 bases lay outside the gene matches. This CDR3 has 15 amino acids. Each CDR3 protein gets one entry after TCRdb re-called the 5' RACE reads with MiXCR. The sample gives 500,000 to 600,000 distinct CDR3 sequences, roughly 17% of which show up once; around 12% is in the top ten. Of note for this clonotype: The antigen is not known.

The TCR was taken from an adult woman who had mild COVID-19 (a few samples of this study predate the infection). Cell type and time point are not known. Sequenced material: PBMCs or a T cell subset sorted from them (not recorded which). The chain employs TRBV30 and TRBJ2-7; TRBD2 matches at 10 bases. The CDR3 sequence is CAWSRQRLAGVEQYF. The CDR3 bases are TGTGCCTGGAGCCGACAACGGCTAGCGGGGGTCGAGCAGTACTTC.